This TCR beta chain was obtained from a study of blood T cell repertoires in COVID-19. In the original workflow: Amplification of reference gene primers provided the estimated nucleated cell counts. Clones were read by immunoSEQ multiplex PCR, and TCRdb kept only the in-frame ones, dropping some. The V and J calls and the clone size are those of that table, but D and trimming were determined from the DNA. The table has about 170,000 clones, about 93% seen once; the top ten hold 3.5% to 5%. This CDR3 is built from 12 residues. Germline trimming cut 10 bases from V and 5 bases from J; bases unmatched to any gene: 5. Germline V gene data show CDR1 as ENHRY and CDR2 as SYGVKD.

The chain employs TRBV10-3 and TRBJ2-7, with 10 nucleotides matching TRBD1. This clonotype was sampled from a woman aged 45-59 years with acute or convalescent COVID-19. The material sequenced was peripheral blood. The CDR3 DNA reads TGTGCCACCGGGACAGGGGAACACGAGCAGTACTTC. As protein: CATGTGEHEQYF.